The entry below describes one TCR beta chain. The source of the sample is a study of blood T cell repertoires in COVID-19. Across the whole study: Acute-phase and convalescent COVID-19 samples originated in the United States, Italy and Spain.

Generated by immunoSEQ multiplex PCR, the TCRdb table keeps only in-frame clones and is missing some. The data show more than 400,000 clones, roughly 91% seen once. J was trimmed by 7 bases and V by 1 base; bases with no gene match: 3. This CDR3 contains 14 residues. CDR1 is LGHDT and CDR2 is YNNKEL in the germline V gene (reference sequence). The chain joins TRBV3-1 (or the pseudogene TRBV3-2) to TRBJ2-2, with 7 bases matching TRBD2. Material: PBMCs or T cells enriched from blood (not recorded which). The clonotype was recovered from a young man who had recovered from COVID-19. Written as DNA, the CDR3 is TGTGCCAGCAGCCAAGGGCTAGCGGTCGGGGAGCTGTTTTTT. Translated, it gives CASSQGLAVGELFF.